This record looks at one TCR beta chain sequence and its context. Its antigen is unidentified. Together with a sample-barcoded 5' primer, a J-beta primer mix was included in a second PCR lasting about 7 to 11 cycles. The template-switch adaptor, which had 12 random nucleotides, put a tag on each cDNA molecule. TCRdb processed the 5' RACE reads anew with MiXCR; each CDR3 protein has one entry. This sample has about 1.8 million distinct CDR3 sequences; around half occur once, and the top ten carry less than 2.5%. The sample belongs to a study of blood T cells in healthy people across ages. From germline, CDR1 is SGHAT and CDR2 FQNNGV. The V and J ends lost 0 bases and 3 bases respectively, with 8 bases between them. The length of the CDR3 is 14 residues. Study-level findings and limits: A strong correlation between TCR beta diversity and naive T cell percentage was seen.

This sequence originates from a woman aged 40 to 50 in good health. The material sequenced was blood. The chain has TRBV11-2 and TRBJ1-2; D unresolved. The DNA of the CDR3 is TGTGCCAGCAGCTTAGATTATGGGGACTATGGCTACACCTTC. It codes for CASSLDYGDYGYTF.